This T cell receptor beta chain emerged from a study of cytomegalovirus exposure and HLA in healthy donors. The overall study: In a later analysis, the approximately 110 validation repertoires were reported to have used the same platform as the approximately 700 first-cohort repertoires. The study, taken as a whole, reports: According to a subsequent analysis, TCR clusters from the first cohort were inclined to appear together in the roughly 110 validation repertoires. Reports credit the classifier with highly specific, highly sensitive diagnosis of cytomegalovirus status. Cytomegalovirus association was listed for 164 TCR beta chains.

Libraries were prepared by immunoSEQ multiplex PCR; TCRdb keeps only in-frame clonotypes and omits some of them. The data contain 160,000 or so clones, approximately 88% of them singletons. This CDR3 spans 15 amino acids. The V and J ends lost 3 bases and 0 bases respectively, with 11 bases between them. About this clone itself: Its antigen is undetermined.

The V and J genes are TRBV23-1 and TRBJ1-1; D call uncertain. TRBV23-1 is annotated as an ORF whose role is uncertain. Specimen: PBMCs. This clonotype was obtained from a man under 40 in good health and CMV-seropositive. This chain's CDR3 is CASSQRARLNTEAFF. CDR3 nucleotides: TGCGCCAGCAGTCAGAGGGCTAGGCTGAACACTGAAGCTTTCTTT.